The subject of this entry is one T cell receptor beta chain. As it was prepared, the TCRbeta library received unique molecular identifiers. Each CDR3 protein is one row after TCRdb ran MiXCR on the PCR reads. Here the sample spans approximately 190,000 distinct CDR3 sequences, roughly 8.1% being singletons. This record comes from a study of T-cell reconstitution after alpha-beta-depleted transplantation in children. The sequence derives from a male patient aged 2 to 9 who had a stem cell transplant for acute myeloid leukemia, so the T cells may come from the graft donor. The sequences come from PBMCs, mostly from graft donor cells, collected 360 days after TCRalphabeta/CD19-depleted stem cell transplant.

The CDR3 DNA reads TGTGCCAGCAGTCCGACCGTGTGGGGCGCAGGCACTGAAGCTTTCTTT. Its translation: CASSPTVWGAGTEAFF. The rearrangement links TRBV12-3 or TRBV12-4 to TRBJ1-1; D may be TRBD1 (5 bases). This CDR3 spans 16 amino acids. Trimming cost V 5 bases and J 4 bases, with 20 bases left between them.